One and the same sample provided the 14 T cell receptor beta chains below, sequenced in a study of T cell responses to AZD1222 COVID-19 vaccine. Assay: immunoSEQ multiplex PCR; the TCRdb copy retains only in-frame clones and omits some. Of 75,000 to 95,000 clones in the sample, around nine tenths were seen once. The sequencing used peripheral blood, collected on day 0 of AZD1222 vaccination. These receptors came from an adult in good health.

The V call is TRBV11-1, the J call TRBJ2-3, with 8 bases aligning to TRBD1. CDR3 length: 15 residues. The V segment lost 5 bases and the J segment 1 base; nucleotides outside the gene matches: 5. CDR1 is SGHAT, CDR2 FQDESV, per germline (reference sequence). CDR3 in amino acids: CASSPPGQGTDTQYF. Written as DNA, the CDR3 is TGTGCCAGCAGCCCTCCGGGACAGGGCACAGATACGCAGTATTTT.

CDR3 nucleotide sequence: TGTGCCAGCAGCTTGGCAGGACAGCCCTTGAACGAGCAGTACTTC. This codes for CASSLAGQPLNEQYF. This chain links TRBV11-1 with TRBJ2-7, with a weak D call TRBD1 (6 bases). V shed 3 bases and J shed 5 bases, with 17 bases lying between them. This CDR3 is built from 15 residues. Per the germline V gene, CDR1 is SGHAT and CDR2 is FQDESV (reference sequence).

The V call is TRBV27, the J call TRBJ2-2; 15 bases are shared with TRBD2. CDR1 MNHEY and CDR2 SMNVEV come from the germline V gene (reference sequence). The CDR3 is 16 residues long. V trimming: 7 bases; J trimming: 8 bases; junction bases outside the gene matches: 8. As DNA, the CDR3 is TGTGCCAGCACTCCCAGGGGGACTAGCGGGAGGGGGGAGCTGTTTTTT. It specifies CASTPRGTSGRGELFF.

The V call is TRBV5-4, the J call TRBJ2-2; 13 nucleotides match TRBD2. The ends lost 0 bases at V and 3 bases at J; junction bases unmatched: 5. CDR1 is SGHNT and CDR2 is YYREEE in the germline V gene (reference sequence). CDR3 length equals 18 residues. The CDR3 DNA reads TGTGCCAGCAGCTTGGAGGGACTAGCGGGAACCCACACCGGGGAGCTGTTTTTT. It codes for CASSLEGLAGTHTGELFF.

The chain recombines TRBV7-2 with TRBJ2-5; perhaps TRBD2 as D (6 bases). V was cut by 2 bases and J by 4 bases, with 14 bases left in between. Per the germline V gene, CDR1 is SGHTA and CDR2 is FQGNSA. The CDR3 consists of 15 residues. The CDR3 sequence is CASSLIGGWAETQYF. The DNA of the CDR3 is TGTGCCAGCAGCTTAATTGGGGGGTGGGCAGAGACCCAGTACTTC.

The chain links TRBV11-2 to TRBJ1-6, with 9 bases fitting TRBD1. CDR1 is SGHAT and CDR2 is FQNNGV in the germline V gene. The CDR3 is made up of 14 amino acids. V trimming: 3 bases; J trimming: 7 bases; junction bases outside the gene matches: 1. CDR3 DNA: TGTGCCAGCAGCTTCGGGACAGGGAATTCACCCCTCCACTTT. It encodes CASSFGTGNSPLHF.

The chain is built from TRBV18 and TRBJ2-5; possibly TRBD1 for D (5 bases). The CDR3 covers 15 residues. Germline CDR1 reads KGHSH; CDR2 reads LQKENI. V was trimmed by 2 bases and J by 3 bases, leaving 13 bases between them. In DNA, the CDR3 is TGTGCCAGCTCACCAAGAGCCAGGGTGGAAGAGACCCAGTACTTC. This codes for CASSPRARVEETQYF.

The count of this clone is one. V gene TRBV24-1 combines with J gene TRBJ1-4; 7 bases are shared with TRBD1. V lost 4 bases, J lost 2 bases, and 0 bases stayed unmatched. The germline gives CDR1 KGHDR, CDR2 SFDVKD. CDR3 size: 14 residues. The CDR3 reads CATSEGGTNEKLFF. CDR3 coding DNA: TGTGCCACCAGTGAAGGGGGCACTAATGAAAAACTGTTTTTT.

CDR3 sequence: CASTDQGSSNQPQHF. CDR3 sequence (DNA): TGTGCCAGTACCGATCAGGGGAGTAGCAATCAGCCCCAGCATTTT. The chain has TRBV19 and TRBJ1-5; D possibly corresponds to TRBD1 (6 bases). Per the germline V gene, CDR1 is LNHDA and CDR2 is SQIVND (reference sequence). There are 15 residues in the CDR3. Trimming pared 7 bases from V and 0 bases from J, leaving 13 bases between.

The CDR3 region has the DNA TGTGCCAGCAGGGACGGACAGCATAGCAATCAGCCCCAGCATTTT. It specifies CASRDGQHSNQPQHF. The genes are TRBV6-5 and TRBJ1-5; TRBD1 might be the D (6 bases). V was trimmed by 6 bases and J by 0 bases, leaving 12 bases between them. CDR3 length: 15 residues. CDR1 MNHEY and CDR2 SVGAGI come from the germline V gene.

The genes are TRBV28 and TRBJ2-7; perhaps D is TRBD1 or TRBD2 (5 bases each). V was trimmed by 6 bases and J by 2 bases, leaving 20 bases between them. The germline CDR1 and CDR2 sequences are MDHEN and SYDVKM. The CDR3 runs 16 residues. The CDR3: CASRPPGGRVAYEQYF. For the CDR3, the DNA is TGTGCCAGCAGACCACCCGGAGGCAGGGTAGCCTACGAGCAGTACTTC.

This clone occurred once. This chain connects TRBV2 to TRBJ2-5; the match to TRBD2 covers 9 bases. Germline assignment: CDR1 SNHLY and CDR2 FYNNEI. V was clipped by 4 bases and J by 2 bases; unmatched bases: 5. This CDR3 contains 15 residues. The CDR3 spells CASSVGSGGQETQYF. The CDR3 bases are TGTGCCAGCAGTGTCGGTAGCGGGGGTCAAGAGACCCAGTACTTC. Based on the CDR3 plus reference TRBV2 and TRBJ2-5, the full variable domain is EPEVTQTPSHQVTQMGQEVILRCVPISNHLYFYWYRQILGQKVEFLVSFYNNEISEKSEIFDDQFSVERPDGSNFTLKIRSTKLEDSAMYFCASSVGSGGQETQYFGPGTRLLVL.

J is TRBJ2-7 and V is TRBV5-6, with D maybe TRBD2 (6 bases). Between the trimmed V and J ends, which lost 4 bases and 4 bases, there was a span of 9 bases. Germline loops: CDR1 SGHDT, CDR2 YYEEEE. The CDR3 loop spans 12 amino acids. The CDR3 bases are TGTGCCAGCAGCCCGGGGGATTACGAGCAGTACTTC. It is translated as CASSPGDYEQYF.

J is TRBJ2-1 and V is TRBV6-5; TRBD2 matches 8 bases. V was pared by 7 bases and J by 0 bases, with 5 bases of the junction left unmatched. This CDR3 is built from 15 residues. Germline values: CDR1 MNHEY, CDR2 SVGAGI. The CDR3 DNA sequence: TGTGCCAGCAAGAGTGCGGGAGGCTCCTACAATGAGCAGTTCTTC. Translating it yields CASKSAGGSYNEQFF.